This TCR beta chain was identified in a study of T cells in Graves' hyperthyroidism and ophthalmopathy. Notes on the study in general: Ophthalmopathy and stable hyperthyroidism were told apart by a 13 V-J model. Most thyroid clonotypes expanded above 0.001 appeared in blood too.

Disease duration under 2 months; hyperthyroidism patients were aged 18 to 65. Criteria for exclusion of patients were uncontrolled infection, other autoimmune disease, pregnancy or lactation. The V end was cut by 1 base, the J end by 2 bases, with 10 bases between. The CDR3 has 15 amino acids. Germline V gene data show CDR1 as LGHDT and CDR2 as YNNKEL (reference sequence). Points on this clonotype: Antigen: not known.

RNA transcripts were the template for amplifying TCR beta CDR3 regions. First-round RT-PCR of the TCR CDR3 relied on the HTBI primer set. Via MiXCR, TCRdb re-called the multiplex PCR reads, giving one row per CDR3 protein. The table has 550,000 to 800,000 distinct CDR3 sequences, approximately 15% seen once; the top ten hold about 16%. Source material: blood. The TCR was taken from a man over 45 with Graves' hyperthyroidism. The chain couples TRBV3-1 to TRBJ2-3; D possibly corresponds to TRBD1 (5 bases). The CDR3 here is CASSQGIGVTDTQYF. DNA for the CDR3: TGTGCCAGCAGCCAAGGAATAGGGGTCACAGATACGCAGTATTTT.